This TCR beta chain stems from a study of T cells expressing NK-cell markers (dated by TCRdb to 2020 to 2022). Turning to the overall study: In sorted CD3+CD56+NKG2C+, CD3+CD56+NKG2C- and CD3+CD56-NKG2C+ T-cell subsets from about eight donors, TCR beta-chain repertoires were profiled. All eight donors whose samples were sequenced were randomly selected healthy volunteers, three of them men and five women. Among the eight sequenced donors, seven were HCMV-seropositive and one was HCMV-seronegative. Sequencing of the libraries produced 2 x 150 bp reads on Illumina HiSeq 2000/2500, MiSeq or NextSeq.

Note on this clonotype: Its specific antigen is unknown.

Including cysteine and phenylalanine, the CDR3 has 14 amino acids. DNA is not on record. From the germline V gene, CDR1 is ENHRY and CDR2 is SYGVKD. HCMV-specific IgG was detected in serum with a commercial ELISA kit to determine HCMV serostatus. Peripheral blood mononuclear cells were isolated from blood by Ficoll density gradient centrifugation. The instrument given in TCRdb is Illumina HiSeq 2000. TCR beta cDNA libraries were prepared using 5'RACE template switching, which introduced a universal primer site and unique molecular identifiers. cDNA synthesis was primed from the TCR beta constant segment and was followed by two successive PCR amplification steps. The authors' pipeline ran thus. MIGEC handled demultiplexing of the reads and grouping by UMI, while MiTCR was used to assemble and quantify clonotypes. Only TCR cDNA sequences supported by at least two reads were kept to exclude erroneous sequences. The tcR package was used for downstream repertoire analysis, and clonotypes were matched across fractions by CDR3 nucleotide sequence plus V segment. Antigen specificity was annotated against VDJdb with VDJmatch, allowing one amino acid substitution in CDR3. One entry per CDR3 protein sequence results from the TCRdb reprocessing of the reads, with DNA left out. TCRdb's processing, not the authors', yielded these V and J calls. The table kept for this sample lists a few hundred thousand distinct CDR3 sequences. Of the sample, approximately 0.41% falls within the top ten clones.

The investigation overall reported the following: Those dominant clonotypes were again the most abundant among CD3+CD56-NKG2C+ cells in a few donors, at about 25-60.1%. For five or six donors, the dominant CD3+CD56+NKG2C+ clonotypes were among the top 10 CD8+ clonotypes and accounted for about 1.0-7.0% of CD8+ T cells. Whether the expanded NKG2C-expressing T cell clones were specific for HCMV antigens was left unclear.

This TCR was recovered from a man between 18 and 29 years old in good health. Donor details come from another sample of the same person, matched by shared clones. The rearrangement joined TRBV10-3 to TRBJ2-1; no DNA is available, so the TRBD2 call from TCRdb remains unchecked. Source material: blood T cells: a sorted CD56 or NKG2C T cell subset, CD4+ or CD8+ T cells, or bulk PBMC T cells (not recorded which). The CDR3 reads CAISETYLANEQFF.